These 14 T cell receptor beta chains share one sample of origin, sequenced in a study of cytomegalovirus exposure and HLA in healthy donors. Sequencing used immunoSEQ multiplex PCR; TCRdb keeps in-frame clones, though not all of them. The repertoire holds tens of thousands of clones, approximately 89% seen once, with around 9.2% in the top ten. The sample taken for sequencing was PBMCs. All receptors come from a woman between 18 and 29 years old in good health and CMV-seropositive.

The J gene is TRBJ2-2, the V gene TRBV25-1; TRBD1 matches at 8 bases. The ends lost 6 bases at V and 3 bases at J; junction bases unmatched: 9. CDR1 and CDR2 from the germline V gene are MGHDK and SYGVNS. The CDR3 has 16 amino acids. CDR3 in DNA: TGTGCCAGCAGGGGCACCAGGGGGCGCGACACCGGGGAGCTGTTTTTT. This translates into CASRGTRGRDTGELFF.

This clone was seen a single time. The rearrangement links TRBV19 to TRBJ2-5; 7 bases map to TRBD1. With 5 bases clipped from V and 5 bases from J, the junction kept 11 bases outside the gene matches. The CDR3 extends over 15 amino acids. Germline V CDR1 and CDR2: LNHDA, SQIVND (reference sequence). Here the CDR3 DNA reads TGTGCCAGTAGTCCCGGGACAGTTGTAGGTGAGACCCAGTACTTC. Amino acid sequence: CASSPGTVVGETQYF.

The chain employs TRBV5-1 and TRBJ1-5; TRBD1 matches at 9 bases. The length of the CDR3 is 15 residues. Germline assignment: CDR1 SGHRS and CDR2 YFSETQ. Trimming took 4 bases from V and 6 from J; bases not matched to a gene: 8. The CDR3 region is CASSIGTGKTQPQHF. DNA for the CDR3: TGCGCCAGCAGCATTGGGACAGGGAAGACTCAGCCCCAGCATTTT.

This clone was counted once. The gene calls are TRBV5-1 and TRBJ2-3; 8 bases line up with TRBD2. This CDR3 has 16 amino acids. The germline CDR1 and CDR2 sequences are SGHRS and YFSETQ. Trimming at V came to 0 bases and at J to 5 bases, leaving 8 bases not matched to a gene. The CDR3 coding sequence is TGCGCCAGCAGCTTGGCGCCCGGGGGGGCCAGAGATACGCAGTATTTT. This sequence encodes CASSLAPGGARDTQYF.

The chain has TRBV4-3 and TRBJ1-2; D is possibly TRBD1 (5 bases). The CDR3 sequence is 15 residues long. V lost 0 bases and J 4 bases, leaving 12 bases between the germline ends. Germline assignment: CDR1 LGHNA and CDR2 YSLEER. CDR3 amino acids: CASSQDIQGPYGYTF. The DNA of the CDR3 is TGCGCCAGCAGCCAAGATATCCAGGGCCCCTATGGCTACACCTTC.

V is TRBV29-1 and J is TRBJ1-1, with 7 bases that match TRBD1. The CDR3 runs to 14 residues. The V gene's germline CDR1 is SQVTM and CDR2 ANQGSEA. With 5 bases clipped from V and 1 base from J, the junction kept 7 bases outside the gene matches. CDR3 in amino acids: CSVRDRSSNTEAFF. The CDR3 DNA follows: TGCAGCGTTCGGGACAGATCCTCGAACACTGAAGCTTTCTTT.

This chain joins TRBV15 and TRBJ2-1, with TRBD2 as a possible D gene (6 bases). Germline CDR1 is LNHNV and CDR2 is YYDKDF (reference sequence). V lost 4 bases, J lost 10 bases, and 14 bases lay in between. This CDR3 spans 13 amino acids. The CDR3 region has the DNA TGTGCCACCAGCAACCTGGGACTTTCAGAGCAGTTCTTC. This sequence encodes CATSNLGLSEQFF.

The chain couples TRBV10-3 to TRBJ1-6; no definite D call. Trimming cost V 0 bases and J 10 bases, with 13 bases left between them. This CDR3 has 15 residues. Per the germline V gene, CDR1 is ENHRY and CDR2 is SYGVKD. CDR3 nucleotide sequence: TGTGCCATCAGTGAGTCGAGGGCCGTAGGATCACCCCTCCACTTT. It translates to CAISESRAVGSPLHF.

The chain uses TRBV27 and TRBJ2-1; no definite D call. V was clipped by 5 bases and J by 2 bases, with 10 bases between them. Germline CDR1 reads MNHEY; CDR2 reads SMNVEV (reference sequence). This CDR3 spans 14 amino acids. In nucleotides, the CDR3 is TGTGCCAGCAGTAAGAACACCCCCTACAATGAGCAGTTCTTC. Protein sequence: CASSKNTPYNEQFF.

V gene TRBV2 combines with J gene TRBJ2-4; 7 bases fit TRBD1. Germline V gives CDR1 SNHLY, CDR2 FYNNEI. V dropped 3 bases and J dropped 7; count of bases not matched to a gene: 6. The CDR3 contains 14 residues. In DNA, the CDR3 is TGTGCCAGCAGTGAGAACAGGGGTGCGAACATTCAGTACTTC. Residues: CASSENRGANIQYF.

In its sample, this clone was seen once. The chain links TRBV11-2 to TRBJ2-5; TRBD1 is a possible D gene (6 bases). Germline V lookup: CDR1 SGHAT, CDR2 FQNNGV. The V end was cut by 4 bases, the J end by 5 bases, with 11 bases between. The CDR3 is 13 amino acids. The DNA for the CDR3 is TGTGCCAGCAGCTACAGGGTCCGCGAGACCCAGTACTTC. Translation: CASSYRVRETQYF.

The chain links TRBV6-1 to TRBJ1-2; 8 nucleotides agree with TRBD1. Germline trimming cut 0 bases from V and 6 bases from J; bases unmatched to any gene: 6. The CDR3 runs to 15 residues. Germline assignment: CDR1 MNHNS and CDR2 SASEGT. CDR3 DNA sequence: TGTGCCAGCAGTGAAGCCATAAGACAGGGGCATGGCTACACCTTC. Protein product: CASSEAIRQGHGYTF.

The CDR3 DNA is TGTGCCAGCGGAGCTAGCGGGGGGTACCAAGAGACCCAGTACTTC. Its protein is CASGASGGYQETQYF. The chain has TRBV6-5 and TRBJ2-5; 11 positions match TRBD2. This CDR3 is built from 15 residues. With V trimmed by 8 bases and J by 0 bases, 5 bases remained unmatched. In germline, CDR1 is MNHEY, CDR2 SVGAGI.

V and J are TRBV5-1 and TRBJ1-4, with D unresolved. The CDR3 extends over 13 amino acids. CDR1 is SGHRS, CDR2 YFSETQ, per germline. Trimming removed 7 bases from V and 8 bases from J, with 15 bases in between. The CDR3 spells CASHRVPGEKLFF. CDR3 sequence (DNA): TGCGCCAGCCACCGGGTCCCTGGGGAAAAACTGTTTTTT.